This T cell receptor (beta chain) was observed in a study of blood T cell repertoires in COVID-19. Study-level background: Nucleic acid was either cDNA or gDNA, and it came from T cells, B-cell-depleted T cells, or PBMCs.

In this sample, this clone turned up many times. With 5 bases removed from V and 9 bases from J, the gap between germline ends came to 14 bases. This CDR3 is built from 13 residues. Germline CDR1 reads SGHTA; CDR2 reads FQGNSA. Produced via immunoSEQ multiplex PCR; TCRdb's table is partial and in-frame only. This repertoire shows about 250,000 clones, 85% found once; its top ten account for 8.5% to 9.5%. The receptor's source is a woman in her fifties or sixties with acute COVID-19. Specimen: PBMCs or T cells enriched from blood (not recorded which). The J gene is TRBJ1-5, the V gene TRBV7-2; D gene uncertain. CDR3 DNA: TGTGCCAGCAGCCGGACGTGGGAGTCGCCCCAGCATTTT. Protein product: CASSRTWESPQHF.